These 5 T cell receptor beta chains share one sample of origin, sequenced in a study of blood T cell repertoires in COVID-19. Sequencing was performed with immunoSEQ multiplex PCR; in TCRdb, only in-frame clones are kept and a portion is missing. The data show 320,000 or so clones, 88% seen once. The material sequenced was PBMCs or T cells enriched from blood (not recorded which). The receptors were sampled from a man aged 25 to 40 who had recovered from COVID-19.

The chain couples TRBV28 to TRBJ2-3; 9 bases are shared with TRBD2. Germline V lookup: CDR1 MDHEN, CDR2 SYDVKM. CDR3 length equals 16 residues. J gave up 6 bases and V 2 bases, and 9 bases lay outside the gene matches. The CDR3 DNA reads TGTGCCAGCAGTTTAGCCGCTGCGGGGGGGCGGGATACGCAGTATTTT. Its protein product is CASSLAAAGGRDTQYF.

This chain joins TRBV11-2 and TRBJ2-3, with TRBD2 identical over 12 bases. V was pared by 6 bases and J by 2 bases, with 3 bases of the junction left unmatched. Germline CDR1 reads SGHAT; CDR2 reads FQNNGV. This CDR3 spans 15 amino acids. The CDR3 here is CASSGLAGTTDTQYF. As DNA, the CDR3 is TGTGCCAGCAGTGGACTAGCGGGGACCACAGATACGCAGTATTTT.

The chain uses TRBV7-2 and TRBJ1-5, with 10 positions matching TRBD1. V lost 4 bases to trimming and J lost 3 bases; unmatched junction nucleotides: 9. CDR3 length equals 17 residues. Germline CDR1 is SGHTA and CDR2 is FQGNSA. The CDR3 DNA reads TGTGCCAGCAGCTGCCCGTGGGACAGGGGCCTCAATCAGCCCCAGCATTTT. Its protein is CASSCPWDRGLNQPQHF.

The CDR3 DNA sequence: TGCGCCAGCAGCTTGGATGGAGGGGGCGTTCAGCCCCAGCATTTT. Protein sequence: CASSLDGGGVQPQHF. V and J are TRBV5-1 and TRBJ1-5, with 7 bases aligning to TRBD1. The germline V gene has CDR1 SGHRS and CDR2 YFSETQ. CDR3 size: 15 residues. Trimming took 0 bases from V and 6 from J; bases not matched to a gene: 6.

The chain couples TRBV9 to TRBJ1-6, with 8 nucleotides matching TRBD1. This CDR3 has 15 residues. The germline V gene encodes CDR1 SGDLS and CDR2 YYNGEE. Losses at the gene ends were 0 bases for V and 6 bases for J; bases not matched to a gene: 2. The CDR3 protein is CASSVGTGSNSPLHF. The CDR3 region has the DNA TGTGCCAGCAGCGTAGGGACAGGGAGTAATTCACCCCTCCACTTT.